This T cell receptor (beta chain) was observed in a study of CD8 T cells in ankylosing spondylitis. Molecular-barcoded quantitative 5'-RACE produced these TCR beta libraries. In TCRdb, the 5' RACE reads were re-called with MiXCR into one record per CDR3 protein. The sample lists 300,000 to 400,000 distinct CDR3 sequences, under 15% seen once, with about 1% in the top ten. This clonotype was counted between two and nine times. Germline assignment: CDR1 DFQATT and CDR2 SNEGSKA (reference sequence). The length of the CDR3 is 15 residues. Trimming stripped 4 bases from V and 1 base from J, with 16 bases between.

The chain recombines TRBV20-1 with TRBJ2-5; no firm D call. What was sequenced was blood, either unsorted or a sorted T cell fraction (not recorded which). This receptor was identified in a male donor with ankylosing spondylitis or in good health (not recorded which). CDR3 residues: CSATPATVFQETQYF. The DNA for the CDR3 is TGCAGTGCTACCCCAGCGACGGTGTTCCAAGAGACCCAGTACTTC.